This paragraph covers one T cell receptor (beta chain) sequence. CD45RO+ cells and CCR7-negative CD45RA+ TemRA cells were combined as CD8 memory. The data are from a study of shared clonotypes between healthy human individuals. The length of the CDR3 is 17 residues. The germline V gene encodes CDR1 SGDLS and CDR2 YYNGEE. With 0 bases removed from V and 4 bases from J, the gap between germline ends came to 20 bases. The assay was immunoSEQ multiplex PCR, and TCRdb's table has in-frame clones only and misses some. The data hold some 95,000 clones, with approximately 63% observed a single time. The chain has TRBV9 and TRBJ2-7; maybe TRBD2 (6 bases). Sequencing used memory CD8+ T cells sorted from blood. The subset here: CD45RO+ cells pooled with CCR7-negative TemRA cells. This receptor was taken from a man aged 30 to 45 in good health. The DNA of the CDR3 is TGTGCCAGCAGCGTAGAGGAGGGGACTCGGGGTAGGTACGAGCAGTACTTC. Protein: CASSVEEGTRGRYEQYF. Together with reference TRBV9 and TRBJ2-7, the CDR3 gives the full variable domain: DSGVTQTPKHLITATGQRVTLRCSPRSGDLSVYWYQQSLDQGLQFLIQYYNGEERAKGNILERFSAQQFPDLHSELNLSSLELGDSALYFCASSVEEGTRGRYEQYFGPGTRLTVT.